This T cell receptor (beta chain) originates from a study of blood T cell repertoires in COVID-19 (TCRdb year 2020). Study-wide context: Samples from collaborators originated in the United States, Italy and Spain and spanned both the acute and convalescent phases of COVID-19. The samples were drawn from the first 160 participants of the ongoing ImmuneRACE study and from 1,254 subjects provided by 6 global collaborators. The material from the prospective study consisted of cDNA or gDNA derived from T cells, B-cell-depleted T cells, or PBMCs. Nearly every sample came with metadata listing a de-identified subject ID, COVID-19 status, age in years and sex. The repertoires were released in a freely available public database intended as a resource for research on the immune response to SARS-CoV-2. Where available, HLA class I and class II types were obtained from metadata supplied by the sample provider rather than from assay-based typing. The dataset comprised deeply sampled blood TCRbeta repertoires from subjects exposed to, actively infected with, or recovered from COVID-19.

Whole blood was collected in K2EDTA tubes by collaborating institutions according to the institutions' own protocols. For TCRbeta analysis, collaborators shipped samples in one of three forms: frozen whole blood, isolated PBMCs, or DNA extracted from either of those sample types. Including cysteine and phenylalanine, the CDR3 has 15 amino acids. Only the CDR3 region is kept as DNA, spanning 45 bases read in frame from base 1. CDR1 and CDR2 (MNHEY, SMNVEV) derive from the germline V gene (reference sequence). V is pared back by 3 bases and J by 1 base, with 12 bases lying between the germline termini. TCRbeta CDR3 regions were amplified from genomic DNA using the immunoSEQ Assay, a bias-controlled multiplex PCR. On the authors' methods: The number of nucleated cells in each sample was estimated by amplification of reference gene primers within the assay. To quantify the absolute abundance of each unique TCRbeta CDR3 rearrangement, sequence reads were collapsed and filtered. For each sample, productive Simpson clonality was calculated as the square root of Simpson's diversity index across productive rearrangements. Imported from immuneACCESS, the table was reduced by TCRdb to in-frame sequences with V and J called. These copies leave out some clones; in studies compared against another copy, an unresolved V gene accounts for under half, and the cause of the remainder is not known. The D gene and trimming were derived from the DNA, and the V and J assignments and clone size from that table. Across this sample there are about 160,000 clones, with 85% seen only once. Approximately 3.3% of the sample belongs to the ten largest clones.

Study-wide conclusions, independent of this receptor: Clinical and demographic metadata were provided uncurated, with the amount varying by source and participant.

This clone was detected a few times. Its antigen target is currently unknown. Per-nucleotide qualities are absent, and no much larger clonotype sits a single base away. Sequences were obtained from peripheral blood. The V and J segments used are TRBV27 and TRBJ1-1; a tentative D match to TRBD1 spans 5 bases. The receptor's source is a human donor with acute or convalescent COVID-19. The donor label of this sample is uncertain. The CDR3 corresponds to CASSFEVRANTEAFF. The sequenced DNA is TGTGCCAGCAGTTTCGAGGTCAGGGCGAACACTGAAGCTTTCTTT.